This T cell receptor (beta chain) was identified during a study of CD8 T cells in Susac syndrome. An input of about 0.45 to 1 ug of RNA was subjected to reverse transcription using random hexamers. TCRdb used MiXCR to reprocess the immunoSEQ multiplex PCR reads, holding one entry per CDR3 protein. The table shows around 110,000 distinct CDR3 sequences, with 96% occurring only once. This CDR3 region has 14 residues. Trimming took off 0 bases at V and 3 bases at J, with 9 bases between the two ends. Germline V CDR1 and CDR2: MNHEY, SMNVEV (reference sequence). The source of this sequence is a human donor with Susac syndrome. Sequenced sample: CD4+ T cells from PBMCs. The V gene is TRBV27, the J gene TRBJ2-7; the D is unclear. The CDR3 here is CASSLSVSRYEQYF. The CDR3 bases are TGTGCCAGCAGTTTATCCGTCTCCCGCTACGAGCAGTACTTC.